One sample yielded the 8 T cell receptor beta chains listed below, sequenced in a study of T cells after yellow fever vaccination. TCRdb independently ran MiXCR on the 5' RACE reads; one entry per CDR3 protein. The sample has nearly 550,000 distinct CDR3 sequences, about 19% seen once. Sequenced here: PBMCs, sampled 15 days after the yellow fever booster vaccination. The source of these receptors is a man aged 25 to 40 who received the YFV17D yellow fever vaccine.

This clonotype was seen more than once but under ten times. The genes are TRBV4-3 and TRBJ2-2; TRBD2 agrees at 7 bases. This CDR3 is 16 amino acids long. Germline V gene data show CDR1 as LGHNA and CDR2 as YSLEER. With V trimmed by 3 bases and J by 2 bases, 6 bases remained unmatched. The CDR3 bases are TGCGCCAGCAGCCACCTCCTAGCGGAAAACACCGGGGAGCTGTTTTTT. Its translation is CASSHLLAENTGELFF.

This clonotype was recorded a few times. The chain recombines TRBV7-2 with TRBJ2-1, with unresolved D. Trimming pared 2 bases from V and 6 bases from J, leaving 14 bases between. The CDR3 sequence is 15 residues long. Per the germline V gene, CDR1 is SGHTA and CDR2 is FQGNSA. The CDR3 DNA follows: TGTGCCAGCAGCTTACGGCGTGGAGCCGGCAATGAGCAGTTCTTC. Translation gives CASSLRRGAGNEQFF.

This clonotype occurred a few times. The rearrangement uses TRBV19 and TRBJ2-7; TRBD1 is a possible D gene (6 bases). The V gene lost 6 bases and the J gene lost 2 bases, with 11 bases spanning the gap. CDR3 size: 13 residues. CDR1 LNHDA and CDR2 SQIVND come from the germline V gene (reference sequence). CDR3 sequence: CASSKGQTYEQYF. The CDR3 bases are TGTGCCAGTAGCAAAGGACAGACCTACGAGCAGTACTTC. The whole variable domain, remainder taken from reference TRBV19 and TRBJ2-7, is DGGITQSPKYLFRKEGQNVTLSCEQNLNHDAMYWYRQDPGQGLRLIYYSQIVNDFQKGDIAEGYSVSREKKESFPLTVTSAQKNPTAFYLCASSKGQTYEQYFGPGTRLTVT.

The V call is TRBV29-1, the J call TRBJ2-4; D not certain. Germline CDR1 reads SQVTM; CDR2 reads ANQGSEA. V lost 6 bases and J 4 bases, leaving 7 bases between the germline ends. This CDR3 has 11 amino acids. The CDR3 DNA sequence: TGCAGCGTCATAGGGAAAAACATTCAGTACTTC. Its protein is CSVIGKNIQYF.

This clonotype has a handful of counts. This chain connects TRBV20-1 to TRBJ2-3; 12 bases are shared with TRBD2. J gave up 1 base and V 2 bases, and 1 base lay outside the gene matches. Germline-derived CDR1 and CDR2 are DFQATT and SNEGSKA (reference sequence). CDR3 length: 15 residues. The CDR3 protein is CSARRLAGGTDTQYF. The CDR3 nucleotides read TGCAGTGCTAGACGACTAGCGGGAGGCACAGATACGCAGTATTTT.

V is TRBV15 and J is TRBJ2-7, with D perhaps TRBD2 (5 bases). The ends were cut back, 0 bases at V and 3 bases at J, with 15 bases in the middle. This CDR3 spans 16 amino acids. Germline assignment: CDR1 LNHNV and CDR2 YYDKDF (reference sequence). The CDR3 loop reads CATSRDQRGTHYEQYF. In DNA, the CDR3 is TGTGCCACCAGCAGAGATCAACGGGGAACTCACTACGAGCAGTACTTC. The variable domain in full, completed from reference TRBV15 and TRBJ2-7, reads DAMVIQNPRYQVTQFGKPVTLSCSQTLNHNVMYWYQQKSSQAPKLLFHYYDKDFNNEADTPDNFQSRRPNTSFCFLDIRSPGLGDTAMYLCATSRDQRGTHYEQYFGPGTRLTVT.

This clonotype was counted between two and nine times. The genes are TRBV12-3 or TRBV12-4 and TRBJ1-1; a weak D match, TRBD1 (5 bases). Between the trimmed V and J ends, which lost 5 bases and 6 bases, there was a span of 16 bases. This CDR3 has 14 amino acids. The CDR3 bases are TGTGCCAGCAGTAGCACAGGAGCCCGCCCTGAAGCTTTCTTT. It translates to CASSSTGARPEAFF.

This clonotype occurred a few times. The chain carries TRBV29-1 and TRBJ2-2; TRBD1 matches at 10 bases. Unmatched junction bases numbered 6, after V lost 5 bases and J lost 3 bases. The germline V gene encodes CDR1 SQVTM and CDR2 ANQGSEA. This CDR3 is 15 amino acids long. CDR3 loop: CSVLTDRGHTGELFF. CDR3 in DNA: TGCAGCGTTCTCACCGACAGGGGGCACACCGGGGAGCTGTTTTTT.